The 15 T cell receptor beta chains below all came from one sample that was sequenced in a study of blood T cells in healthy people across ages. A J-beta primer mix and a sample-barcoded 5' primer were used in a second PCR of about 6 to 12 cycles. Each CDR3 protein is one row after TCRdb ran MiXCR on the 5' RACE reads. The sample contains 1.5 million to 2 million distinct CDR3 sequences, 49% of which appear only once. The sequenced sample was blood. These receptors came from a woman aged 40 to 50 in good health.

This rearrangement joins TRBV6-2 or TRBV6-3 to TRBJ2-1, with TRBD1 matching over 9 bases. Trimming took 6 bases from V and 4 from J; bases not matched to a gene: 7. The CDR3 runs to 15 residues. The V gene's germline CDR1 is MNHEY and CDR2 SVGEGT. The CDR3 coding sequence is TGTGCCAGCAGATCGCCCGGGACAGGGTACAATGAGCAGTTCTTC. This codes for CASRSPGTGYNEQFF.

This clonotype has a handful of counts. This chain uses TRBV6-2 or TRBV6-3 with TRBJ2-7; D is perhaps TRBD1 (6 bases). The CDR3 extends over 16 amino acids. The V and J ends lost 6 bases and 2 bases respectively, with 20 bases between them. Per the germline V gene, CDR1 is MNHEY and CDR2 is SVGEGT. This CDR3 is CASSPDQQGFPYEQYF. In nucleotides, the CDR3 is TGTGCCAGCAGCCCCGATCAACAGGGTTTCCCCTACGAGCAGTACTTC.

The J gene is TRBJ2-6, the V gene TRBV7-9; D gene uncertain. The V end lost 10 bases, the J end lost 0 bases, and 10 bases lay between the germline ends. CDR1 is SEHNR and CDR2 is FQNEAQ in the germline V gene (reference sequence). The CDR3 totals 14 residues. CDR3 bases: TGTGCCACCGCAGAGAGCTCTGGGGCCAACGTCCTGACTTTC. It specifies CATAESSGANVLTF.

V and J are TRBV2 and TRBJ2-5; 8 bases fit TRBD1. V lost 6 bases, J lost 2 bases, and 8 bases stayed unmatched. Germline-derived CDR1 and CDR2 are SNHLY and FYNNEI. The CDR3 spans 15 residues. The CDR3 bases are TGTGCCAGCAGCGTTGACAGGGGTGGACAAGAGACCCAGTACTTC. Amino acids: CASSVDRGGQETQYF.

The chain employs TRBV20-1 and TRBJ2-3; 7 bases align to TRBD1. CDR3 length: 16 amino acids. With 5 bases clipped from V and 4 bases from J, the junction kept 15 bases outside the gene matches. Germline values: CDR1 DFQATT, CDR2 SNEGSKA (reference sequence). The CDR3 is CSAPSLQTGWADTQYF. In DNA form, the CDR3 reads TGCAGTGCTCCCTCCCTCCAGACAGGGTGGGCAGATACGCAGTATTTT.

For this clonotype: This may be a read error: a much more frequent sequence differs by one nucleotide. This rearrangement joins TRBV6-2 or TRBV6-3 to TRBJ2-3, with D hard to call. The CDR3 has 12 amino acids. Germline lookup yields CDR1 MNHEY and CDR2 SVGEGT. V was cut by 6 bases and J by 2 bases, with 6 bases left in between. This CDR3 is CASRPTTDTQYF. CDR3 nucleotide sequence: TGTGCCAGCAGACCTACCACAGATACGCAGTATTTT.

This clonotype was found a few times. CDR3 protein: CASSELGVQGPTDTQYF. CDR3 sequence (DNA): TGTGCCAGCAGTGAACTGGGGGTTCAGGGGCCCACAGATACGCAGTATTTT. The chain links TRBV25-1 to TRBJ2-3; TRBD1 is a possible D gene (6 bases). V dropped 2 bases and J dropped 2 bases, with 17 bases sitting between them. Germline values: CDR1 MGHDK, CDR2 SYGVNS. CDR3 length: 17 residues.

This clonotype was seen a handful of times. The chain is built from TRBV6-2 or TRBV6-3 and TRBJ1-2; 7 bases match TRBD1. In germline, CDR1 is MNHEY, CDR2 SVGEGT. With 11 bases clipped from V and 5 bases from J, the junction kept 14 bases outside the gene matches. CDR3 length: 14 amino acids. In DNA, the CDR3 is TGTGCCTGCGATACCCGGGACAGATTTTATGGCTACACCTTC. It codes for CACDTRDRFYGYTF.

This clonotype was detected a few times. The chain carries TRBV12-3 or TRBV12-4 and TRBJ2-7; 7 bases fit TRBD2. V lost 3 bases, J lost 0 bases, and 8 bases stayed unmatched. The CDR3 covers 16 residues. As DNA, the CDR3 is TGTGCCAGCAGTTTTTCTGGGGGGGAGAGCTCCTACGAGCAGTACTTC. Translating it yields CASSFSGGESSYEQYF.

The rearrangement joins TRBV12-3 or TRBV12-4 to TRBJ1-5, with TRBD1 as a possible D gene (5 bases). The CDR3 totals 16 residues. V gave up 2 bases and J gave up 0 bases, with 11 bases separating them. The CDR3 loop reads CASSLTPGSSNQPQHF. The DNA of the CDR3 is TGTGCCAGCAGTTTAACACCAGGGTCTAGCAATCAGCCCCAGCATTTT.

The chain recombines TRBV6-5 with TRBJ1-1; possible D gene TRBD1, 5 bases. V shed 8 bases and J shed 7 bases, with 8 bases lying between them. Germline CDR1 is MNHEY and CDR2 is SVGAGI. This CDR3 comprises 10 residues. CDR3 residues: CASGGREAFF. CDR3 sequence (DNA): TGTGCCAGCGGGGGACGTGAAGCTTTCTTT.

A note on this clonotype: One end of the junction is discordant with germline, which a read error may explain. The rearrangement joins TRBV29-1 to TRBJ2-7; 7 nucleotides agree with TRBD1. The V gene's germline CDR1 is SQVTM and CDR2 ANQGSEA. The CDR3 extends over 11 amino acids. CDR3 nucleotide sequence: TGCAGCACCGACAGGGTCCCCGAGCAGAACTTC. It yields the protein CSTDRVPEQNF.

This sequence joins TRBV2 and TRBJ2-4; TRBD1 agrees at 7 bases. CDR1 is SNHLY and CDR2 is FYNNEI in the germline V gene. Trimming at V came to 8 bases and at J to 1 base, leaving 14 bases not matched to a gene. CDR3 length: 17 amino acids. CDR3 nucleotides: TGTGCCAGCGCCCGACGAGACAGGGCATCTGCCAAAAACATTCAGTACTTC. Translated: CASARRDRASAKNIQYF.

In its sample, this clonotype was seen once. V usage is TRBV4-2 and J usage is TRBJ2-7, with a possible D match to TRBD2 (5 bases). The J call is uncertain, as TRBJ2-5 better fits the DNA end. Germline assignment: CDR1 LGHNA and CDR2 YNFKEQ. This CDR3 region has 13 residues. CDR3 loop: CASRPREQETQYF. The CDR3 coding sequence is TGTGCCAGCCGGCCCCGGGAACAAGAGACCCAGTACTTC.

V and J are TRBV5-1 and TRBJ2-5, with D hard to call. Germline V lookup: CDR1 SGHRS, CDR2 YFSETQ. Between the trimmed V and J ends, which lost 0 bases and 4 bases, there was a span of 10 bases. The CDR3 sequence is 14 residues long. This CDR3 is CASSLAVAVETQYF. The CDR3 DNA sequence: TGCGCCAGCAGCTTGGCTGTAGCCGTAGAGACCCAGTACTTC.